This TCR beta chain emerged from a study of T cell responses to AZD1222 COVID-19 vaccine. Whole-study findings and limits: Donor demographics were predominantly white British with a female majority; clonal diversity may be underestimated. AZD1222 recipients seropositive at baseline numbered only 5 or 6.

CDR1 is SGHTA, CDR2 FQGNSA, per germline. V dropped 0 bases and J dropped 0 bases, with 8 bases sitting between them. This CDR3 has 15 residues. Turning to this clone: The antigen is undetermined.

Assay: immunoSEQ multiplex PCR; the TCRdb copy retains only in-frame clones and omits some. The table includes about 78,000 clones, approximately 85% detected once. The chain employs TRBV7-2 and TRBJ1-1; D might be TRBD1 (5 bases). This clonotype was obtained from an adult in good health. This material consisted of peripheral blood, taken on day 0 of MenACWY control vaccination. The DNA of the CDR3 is TGTGCCAGCAGCTTAGCATCGGGACTGAACACTGAAGCTTTCTTT. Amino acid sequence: CASSLASGLNTEAFF.